Presented here are 16 T cell receptor beta chains from one specimen sequenced in a study of Ad26.COV2.S vaccination and SARS-CoV-2 variants. Clones were sequenced by immunoSEQ multiplex PCR, and TCRdb holds only the in-frame ones, with some missing. The repertoire includes more than 300,000 clones, about 86% of them detected once, and 1.9% sits in the top ten. Treatment noted: over 15 received Ad26.COV2.S at low or high dose, single or two shots; 5 received placebo; per-sample allocation not given. The investigators took samples on day 63 after the first vaccine or placebo injection. The specimen comprised peripheral blood, sampled in a trial of Ad26.COV2.S vaccine versus placebo. The origin of the receptors is a person aged 18 to 65 who received the Ad26.COV2.S COVID-19 vaccine or a placebo.

The chain employs TRBV6-5 and TRBJ1-4, with 7 positions matching TRBD1. V shed 5 bases and J 8 bases; nucleotides not matched to a gene: 5. The CDR3 consists of 13 residues. CDR1 MNHEY and CDR2 SVGAGI come from the germline V gene. CDR3: CASSPGQVEKLFF. The CDR3 region has the DNA TGTGCCAGCAGTCCCGGACAGGTCGAAAAACTGTTTTTT.

The gene calls are TRBV3-1 (or the pseudogene TRBV3-2) and TRBJ2-7; TRBD1 matches at 12 bases. CDR1 and CDR2 from the germline V gene are LGHDT and YNNKEL (reference sequence). The CDR3 contains 15 residues. Trimming at V came to 5 bases and at J to 7 bases, leaving 9 bases not matched to a gene. The CDR3 loop reads CASSYGTGGQREQYF. The CDR3, as DNA: TGTGCCAGCAGCTACGGGACAGGGGGCCAGCGGGAGCAGTACTTC.

The V and J genes are TRBV28 and TRBJ1-4; D is possibly TRBD1 (5 bases). This CDR3 has 13 residues. V lost 5 bases to trimming and J lost 7 bases, with 11 bases between them. Germline CDR1 MDHEN, CDR2 SYDVKM. The DNA of the CDR3 is TGTGCCAGCAGTATACGGACAACTGAAAAACTGTTTTTT. This encodes CASSIRTTEKLFF. The variable domain in full, with the rest retrieved from reference TRBV28 and TRBJ1-4, is DVKVTQSSRYLVKRTGEKVFLECVQDMDHENMFWYRQDPGLGLRLIYFSYDVKMKEKGDIPEGYSVSREKKERFSLILESASTNQTSMYLCASSIRTTEKLFFGSGTQLSVL.

This chain links TRBV3-1 (or the pseudogene TRBV3-2) with TRBJ1-6; D might be TRBD1 (5 bases). This CDR3 is 14 amino acids long. The germline CDR1 and CDR2 sequences are LGHDT and YNNKEL (reference sequence). V was trimmed by 1 base and J by 9 bases, leaving 10 bases between them. This CDR3 is CASSQAQGSSPLHF. The CDR3 region has the DNA TGTGCCAGCAGCCAAGCTCAGGGAAGTTCACCCCTCCACTTT.

The J gene is TRBJ2-5, the V gene TRBV11-2; no firm D call. Germline V gives CDR1 SGHAT, CDR2 FQNNGV. V was shortened by 7 bases and J by 5 bases, with 14 bases between the two germline ends. This CDR3 comprises 13 residues. CDR3 residues: CASTPRPGETQYF. CDR3 DNA: TGTGCCAGCACCCCCCGGCCCGGGGAGACCCAGTACTTC.

This clone has a handful of counts. This chain connects TRBV15 to TRBJ2-7; 9 bases fit TRBD1. In germline, CDR1 is LNHNV, CDR2 YYDKDF (reference sequence). The CDR3 loop spans 12 amino acids. Losses at the gene ends were 7 bases for V and 7 bases for J; bases not matched to a gene: 5. The CDR3 sequence is CATTGTGREQYF. For the CDR3, the DNA is TGTGCCACCACCGGGACAGGGAGAGAGCAGTACTTC.

The V and J genes are TRBV3-1 (or the pseudogene TRBV3-2) and TRBJ1-2; D remains unclear. The V and J ends lost 1 base and 4 bases respectively, with 13 bases between them. CDR1 is LGHDT, CDR2 YNNKEL, per germline (reference sequence). This CDR3 has 15 amino acids. In nucleotides, the CDR3 is TGTGCCAGCAGCCAAGCTGTGGTCCCGGGCTATGGCTACACCTTC. Its protein product is CASSQAVVPGYGYTF.

V usage is TRBV2 and J usage is TRBJ2-3; tentative D call: TRBD2 (7 bases). V was clipped by 5 bases and J by 3 bases, with 15 bases between them. Germline V gives CDR1 SNHLY, CDR2 FYNNEI. The CDR3 contains 15 residues. The CDR3 coding sequence is TGTGCCAGCAGTAGGGGGGGACCAGTTACAGATACGCAGTATTTT. Its protein is CASSRGGPVTDTQYF.

V gene TRBV19 combines with J gene TRBJ2-6; 10 bases map to TRBD1. V was pared by 9 bases and J by 1 base, with 9 bases of the junction left unmatched. This CDR3 is built from 17 residues. Per the germline V gene, CDR1 is LNHDA and CDR2 is SQIVND (reference sequence). CDR3 in DNA: TGTGCCAGCCGGGACAGGGGTAAGGGGTCTGGGGCCAACGTCCTGACTTTC. Encoded protein: CASRDRGKGSGANVLTF. Variable domain in full (rest from reference TRBV19 and TRBJ2-6): DGGITQSPKYLFRKEGQNVTLSCEQNLNHDAMYWYRQDPGQGLRLIYYSQIVNDFQKGDIAEGYSVSREKKESFPLTVTSAQKNPTAFYLCASRDRGKGSGANVLTFGAGSRLTVL.

This chain connects TRBV10-1 to TRBJ2-3; no clear D. Germline V gives CDR1 WNHNN, CDR2 SYGVQD (reference sequence). Between the trimmed V and J ends, which lost 2 bases and 3 bases, there was a span of 0 bases. The CDR3 runs 11 residues. CDR3 nucleotide sequence: TGCGCCAGCAGTGAGACAGATACGCAGTATTTT. Protein: CASSETDTQYF.

The chain combines TRBV3-1 (or the pseudogene TRBV3-2) with TRBJ1-2; the match to TRBD1 covers 9 bases. Germline CDR1 and CDR2: LGHDT and YNNKEL (reference sequence). The junction had 6 bases not matched to a gene; V was cut back by 0 bases and J by 1 base. The CDR3 is 17 residues long. The CDR3 spells CASSQEIWGQGNYGYTF. Here the CDR3 DNA reads TGTGCCAGCAGCCAAGAAATATGGGGACAGGGTAACTATGGCTACACCTTC.

This clone occurred a few times. The chain recombines TRBV19 with TRBJ1-5; the D gene is possibly TRBD1 (5 bases). V lost 1 base and J lost 2, with 15 bases in between. This CDR3 spans 17 amino acids. Germline lookup yields CDR1 LNHDA and CDR2 SQIVND (reference sequence). CDR3 nucleotide sequence: TGTGCCAGTAGTATAGGGTGGGGCCGAACGGGCAATCAGCCCCAGCATTTT. Translating gives CASSIGWGRTGNQPQHF.

This chain joins TRBV7-2 and TRBJ1-3; 9 positions match TRBD1. The CDR3 contains 19 residues. Germline CDR1 reads SGHTA; CDR2 reads FQGNSA. With 2 bases clipped from V and 3 bases from J, the junction kept 14 bases outside the gene matches. DNA of the CDR3: TGTGCCAGCAGCTTATTAGGGCCAGCACAGGGGGCATTTGGAAACACCATATATTTT. This translates into CASSLLGPAQGAFGNTIYF. The full variable domain, its missing parts supplied by reference TRBV7-2 and TRBJ1-3, is GAGVSQSPSNKVTEKGKDVELRCDPISGHTALYWYRQSLGQGLEFLIYFQGNSAPDKSGLPSDRFSAERTGGSVSTLTIQRTQQEDSAVYLCASSLLGPAQGAFGNTIYFGEGSWLTVV.

CDR3 bases: TGTGCCAGTAGTCCCACGGGGGGCCCCTACGAGCAGTACTTC. It specifies CASSPTGGPYEQYF. The chain links TRBV19 to TRBJ2-7, with a weak D call TRBD2 (7 bases). The CDR3 is made up of 14 amino acids. The ends were cut back, 5 bases at V and 2 bases at J, with 13 bases in the middle. Germline V gene data show CDR1 as LNHDA and CDR2 as SQIVND (reference sequence). The full variable domain, rest sourced from reference TRBV19 and TRBJ2-7, is DGGITQSPKYLFRKEGQNVTLSCEQNLNHDAMYWYRQDPGQGLRLIYYSQIVNDFQKGDIAEGYSVSREKKESFPLTVTSAQKNPTAFYLCASSPTGGPYEQYFGPGTRLTVT.

The chain links TRBV18 to TRBJ2-7, with 10 bases fitting TRBD1. CDR1 is KGHSH and CDR2 is LQKENI in the germline V gene. CDR3 length: 15 amino acids. Trimming took 3 bases from V and 0 from J; bases not matched to a gene: 2. The DNA for the CDR3 is TGTGCCAGCTCACCGACAGGGGGCTTCTCCTACGAGCAGTACTTC. Its protein product is CASSPTGGFSYEQYF.

The V and J genes are TRBV30 and TRBJ2-4; no reliable D call. Germline CDR1 and CDR2: GTSNPN and SVGIG (reference sequence). CDR3 length equals 14 residues. The germline V and J ends were trimmed by 0 bases and 7 bases, with 13 bases remaining between them. In nucleotides, the CDR3 is TGTGCCTGGAGTGTACCCCCAATCGGTAACATTCAGTACTTC. Residues: CAWSVPPIGNIQYF.